This T cell receptor beta chain was found in a study of metastatic and nonmetastatic thyroid tumors. Overall study context: Across blood and tumor or nodule tissue, repertoires from malignant and benign thyroid patients were compared with one another.

The germline gives CDR1 DFQATT, CDR2 SNEGSKA (reference sequence). V gave up 1 base and J gave up 3 bases, with 10 bases separating them. The CDR3 runs to 14 residues. Study-level points and caveats: Malignant thyroid tumors reportedly had TCR beta diversity that was significantly higher than in benign nodules, in blood and tumor.

Original methodology: The study took CDR3 differences across clinicopathological groups and made a distant-metastasis classifier for papillary thyroid cancer from them. TCRdb reprocessed the PCR reads via MiXCR. TCRdb's processing, not the authors' own work, is the source of the V and J calls. The sample has about 15,000 clones, approximately 20% seen once. Ten or more counts support this clone. Its antigen is still unknown. Thyroid surgery took place with no prior treatment in any patient. The sequencing sample was made of tumor tissue. The chain recombines TRBV20-1 with TRBJ2-1; D is unresolved. The clonotype comes from a female donor with papillary thyroid cancer or a benign thyroid nodule (not recorded which). Some clones in this sample may be carry-over from other donors' samples. CDR3 sequence (DNA): TGCAGTGCTAGAGGGCTACGAGGCTACAATGAGCAGTTCTTC. This codes for CSARGLRGYNEQFF.